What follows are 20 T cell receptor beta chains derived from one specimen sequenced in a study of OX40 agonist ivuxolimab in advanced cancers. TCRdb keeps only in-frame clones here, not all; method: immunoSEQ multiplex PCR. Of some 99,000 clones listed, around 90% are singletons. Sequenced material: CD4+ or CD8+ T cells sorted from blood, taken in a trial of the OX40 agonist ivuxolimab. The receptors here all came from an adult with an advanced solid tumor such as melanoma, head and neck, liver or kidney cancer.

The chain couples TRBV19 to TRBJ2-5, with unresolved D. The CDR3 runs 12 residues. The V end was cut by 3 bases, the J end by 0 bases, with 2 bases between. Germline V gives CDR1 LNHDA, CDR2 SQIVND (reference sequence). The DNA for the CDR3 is TGTGCCAGTAGTATGTACCAAGAGACCCAGTACTTC. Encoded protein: CASSMYQETQYF.

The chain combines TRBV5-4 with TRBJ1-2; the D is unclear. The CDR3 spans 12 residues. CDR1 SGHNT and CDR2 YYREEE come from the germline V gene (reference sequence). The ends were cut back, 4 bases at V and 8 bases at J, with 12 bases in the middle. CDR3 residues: CASSPGGGGYTF. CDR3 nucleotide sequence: TGTGCCAGCAGCCCCGGAGGCGGCGGCTACACCTTC. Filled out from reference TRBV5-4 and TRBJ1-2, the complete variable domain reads ETGVTQSPTHLIKTRGQQVTLRCSSQSGHNTVSWYQQALGQGPQFIFQYYREEENGRGNFPPRFSGLQFPNYSSELNVNALELDDSALYLCASSPGGGGYTFGSGTRLTVV.

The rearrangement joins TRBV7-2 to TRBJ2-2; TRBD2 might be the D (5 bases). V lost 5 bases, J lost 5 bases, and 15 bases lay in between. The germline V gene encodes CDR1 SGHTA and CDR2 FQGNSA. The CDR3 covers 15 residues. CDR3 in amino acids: CASSLGLLATGELFF. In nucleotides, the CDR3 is TGTGCCAGCAGCCTCGGACTGCTCGCGACCGGGGAGCTGTTTTTT.

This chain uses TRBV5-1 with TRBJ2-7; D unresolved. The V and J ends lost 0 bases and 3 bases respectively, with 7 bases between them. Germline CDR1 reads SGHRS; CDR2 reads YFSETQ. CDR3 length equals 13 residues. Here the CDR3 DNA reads TGCGCCAGCAGCTTGGGTGATTACTACGAGCAGTACTTC. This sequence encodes CASSLGDYYEQYF.

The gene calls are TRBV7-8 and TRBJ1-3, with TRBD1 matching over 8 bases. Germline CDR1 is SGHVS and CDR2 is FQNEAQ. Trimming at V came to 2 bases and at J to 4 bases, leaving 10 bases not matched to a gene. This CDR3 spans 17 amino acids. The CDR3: CASSLRFQGAGGNTIYF. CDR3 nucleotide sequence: TGTGCCAGCAGCTTACGGTTTCAGGGGGCTGGAGGAAACACCATATATTTT.

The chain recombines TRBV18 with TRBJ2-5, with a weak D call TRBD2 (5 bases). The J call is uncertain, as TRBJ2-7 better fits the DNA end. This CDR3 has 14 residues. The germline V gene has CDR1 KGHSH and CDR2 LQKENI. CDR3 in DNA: TGTGCCAGCTCGCTTCGACTAAGTGGCTACGAGCAGTACTTC. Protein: CASSLRLSGYEQYF.

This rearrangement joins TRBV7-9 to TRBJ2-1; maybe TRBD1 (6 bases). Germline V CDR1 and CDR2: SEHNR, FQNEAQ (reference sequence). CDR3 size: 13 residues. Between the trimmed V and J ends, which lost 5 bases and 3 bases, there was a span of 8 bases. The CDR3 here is CASSLDSYNEQFF. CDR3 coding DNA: TGTGCCAGCAGCCTGGACAGCTACAATGAGCAGTTCTTC.

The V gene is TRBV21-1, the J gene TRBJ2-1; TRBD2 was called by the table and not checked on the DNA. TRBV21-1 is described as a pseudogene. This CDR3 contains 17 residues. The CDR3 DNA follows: TGTGCCAGCAGCAAAGCCCTAGCGGGAGTTCAAGAGAATGAGCAGTTCTTC. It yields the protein CASSKALAGVQENEQFF.

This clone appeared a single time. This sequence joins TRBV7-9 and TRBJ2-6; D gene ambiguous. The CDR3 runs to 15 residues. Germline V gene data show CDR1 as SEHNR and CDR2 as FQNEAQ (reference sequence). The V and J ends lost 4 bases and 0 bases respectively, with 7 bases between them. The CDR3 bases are TGTGCCAGCAGCTCATTGAACTCTGGGGCCAACGTCCTGACTTTC. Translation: CASSSLNSGANVLTF.

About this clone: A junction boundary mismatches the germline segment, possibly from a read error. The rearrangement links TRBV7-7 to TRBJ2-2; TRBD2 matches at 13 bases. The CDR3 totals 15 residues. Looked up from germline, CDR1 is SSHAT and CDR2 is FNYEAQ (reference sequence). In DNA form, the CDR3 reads TGTGCTAGCAGCTTAGGACTAGCGGGAGCCGGGGAGCTGTTTTTT. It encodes CASSLGLAGAGELFF.

CDR3 in amino acids: CASSPRAGTDTQYF. CDR3 DNA: TGCGCCAGCAGCCCCCGGGCGGGCACAGATACGCAGTATTTT. The V call is TRBV5-1, the J call TRBJ2-3; D not resolved. The CDR3 is 14 residues long. From germline, CDR1 is SGHRS and CDR2 YFSETQ. The germline V and J ends were trimmed by 4 bases and 1 base, with 10 bases remaining between them. Variable domain in full (rest from reference TRBV5-1 and TRBJ2-3): KAGVTQTPRYLIKTRGQQVTLSCSPISGHRSVSWYQQTPGQGLQFLFEYFSETQRNKGNFPGRFSGRQFSNSRSEMNVSTLELGDSALYLCASSPRAGTDTQYFGPGTRLTVL.

CDR3 nucleotides: TGTGCCAGCACCATCGGGGGGCCACCTTCTGGAAACACCATATATTTT. This codes for CASTIGGPPSGNTIYF. This sequence joins TRBV5-6 and TRBJ1-3, with D maybe TRBD1 (6 bases). The germline V gene encodes CDR1 SGHDT and CDR2 YYEEEE. Trimming shortened V by 6 bases and J by 1 base, and 17 bases separated the two germline ends. This CDR3 comprises 16 residues.

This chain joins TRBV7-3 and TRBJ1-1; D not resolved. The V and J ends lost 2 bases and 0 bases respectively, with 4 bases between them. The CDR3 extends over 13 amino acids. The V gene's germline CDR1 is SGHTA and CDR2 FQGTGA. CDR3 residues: CASSLWVNTEAFF. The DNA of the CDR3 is TGTGCCAGCAGCTTATGGGTGAACACTGAAGCTTTCTTT.

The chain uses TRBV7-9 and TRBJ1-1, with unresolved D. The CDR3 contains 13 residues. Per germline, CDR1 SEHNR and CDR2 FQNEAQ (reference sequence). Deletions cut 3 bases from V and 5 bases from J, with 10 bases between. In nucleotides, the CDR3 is TGTGCCAGCAGCTTCCAGCCCGGGACTGAAGCTTTCTTT. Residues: CASSFQPGTEAFF.

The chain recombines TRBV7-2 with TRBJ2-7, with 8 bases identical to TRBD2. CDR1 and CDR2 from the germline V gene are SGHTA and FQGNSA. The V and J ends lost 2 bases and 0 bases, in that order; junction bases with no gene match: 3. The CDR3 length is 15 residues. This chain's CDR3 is CASSLNSGSSYEQYF. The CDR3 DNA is TGTGCCAGCAGCTTAAACAGCGGGAGCTCCTACGAGCAGTACTTC. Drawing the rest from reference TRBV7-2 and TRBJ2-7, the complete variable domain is GAGVSQSPSNKVTEKGKDVELRCDPISGHTALYWYRQSLGQGLEFLIYFQGNSAPDKSGLPSDRFSAERTGGSVSTLTIQRTQQEDSAVYLCASSLNSGSSYEQYFGPGTRLTVT.

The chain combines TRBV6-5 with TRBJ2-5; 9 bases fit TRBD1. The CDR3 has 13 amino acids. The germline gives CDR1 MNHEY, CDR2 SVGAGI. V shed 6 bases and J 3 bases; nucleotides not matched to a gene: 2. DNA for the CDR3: TGTGCCAGCAGCCGGACAGGGGAAGAGACCCAGTACTTC. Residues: CASSRTGEETQYF.

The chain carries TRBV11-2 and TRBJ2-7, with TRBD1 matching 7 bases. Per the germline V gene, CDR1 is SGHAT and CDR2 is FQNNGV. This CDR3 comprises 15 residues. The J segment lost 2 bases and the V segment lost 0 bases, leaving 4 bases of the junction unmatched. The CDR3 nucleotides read TGTGCCAGCAGCTTAGATCGGGACAGCACCTACGAGCAGTACTTC. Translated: CASSLDRDSTYEQYF.

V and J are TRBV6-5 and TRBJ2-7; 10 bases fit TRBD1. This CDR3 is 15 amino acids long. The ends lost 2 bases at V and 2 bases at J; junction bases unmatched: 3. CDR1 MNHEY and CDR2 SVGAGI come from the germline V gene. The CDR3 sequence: CASSYLGQGTYEQYF. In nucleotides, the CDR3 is TGTGCCAGCAGTTACCTGGGACAGGGGACCTACGAGCAGTACTTC.

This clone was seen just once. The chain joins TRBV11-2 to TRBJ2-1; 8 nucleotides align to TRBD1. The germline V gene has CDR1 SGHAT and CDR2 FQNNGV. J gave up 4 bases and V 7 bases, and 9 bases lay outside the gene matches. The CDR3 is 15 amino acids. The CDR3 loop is CASTLTGENYNEQFF. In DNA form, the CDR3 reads TGTGCCAGCACCCTGACAGGGGAGAATTACAATGAGCAGTTCTTC.

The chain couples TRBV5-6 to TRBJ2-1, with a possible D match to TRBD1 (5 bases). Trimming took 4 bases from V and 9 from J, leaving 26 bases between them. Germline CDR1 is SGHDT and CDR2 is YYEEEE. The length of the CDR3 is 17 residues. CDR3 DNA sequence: TGTGCCAGCAGCCGACCAAGGAACACAGGTTCAGTGGCTGAGCAGTTCTTC. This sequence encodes CASSRPRNTGSVAEQFF.